This record looks at one T cell receptor (beta chain) sequence and its context. The antigen remains unidentified. The CDR3 runs to 15 residues. J gave up 4 bases and V 5 bases, and 8 bases lay outside the gene matches. Germline V CDR1 and CDR2: SEHNR, FQNEAQ (reference sequence). The source of the sample is a study of shared clonotypes between healthy human individuals. Overall study results and limits: Generally, estimated richness proved larger in naive subsets than it did in memory subsets. Researchers sampled only blood; tissue repertoires likely differ.

Execution of the assay was at deep level. Each subset's genomic DNA was shared equally among a number of immunoSEQ plates. Here immunoSEQ multiplex PCR was the method, and the copy in TCRdb shows in-frame clones only, minus some. The sample shows over 2 million clones, approximately 95% of them seen only once. The J gene is TRBJ1-2, the V gene TRBV7-9, with 9 bases fitting TRBD1. The sequencing sample was made of naive CD4+ T cells sorted from blood. Documented subset: CD45RA+ positively selected. This TCR was recovered from a man between 18 and 29 years old in good health. The CDR3 DNA follows: TGTGCCAGCAGCCCGACAGGGGGGGGTGTCTATGGCTACACCTTC. This encodes CASSPTGGGVYGYTF.